A selection of T cell receptor beta chains follows, all from one sample in a study of Ad26.COV2.S vaccination and SARS-CoV-2 variants. The data were produced by immunoSEQ multiplex PCR, yet TCRdb's version contains in-frame clones alone and is incomplete. The table lists nearly 400,000 clones, over 75% of them singletons, with around 1.8% in the top ten. The sample was peripheral blood, taken in a trial of Ad26.COV2.S vaccine versus placebo. The source is a person between 18 and 59 years old who received the Ad26.COV2.S COVID-19 vaccine or a placebo. CDR3s include the opening cysteine and the closing phenylalanine or tryptophan. D genes are given only for firm matches. Only part of the rows carry a size: once, few, many, or a class if the clone is expanded.

size,D,V,J,DNA,CDR3
-,-,TRBV7-3,TRBJ2-1,TGTGCCAGCAGCGAGACTTCGGACAGCGTAACGCAGTTCTTC,CASSETSDSVTQFF
-,-,TRBV9,TRBJ1-1,TGTGCCAGCAGCCCTGCTCTGAACACTGAAGCTTTCTTT,CASSPALNTEAFF
-,-,TRBV28,TRBJ2-2,TGTGCCACAGAGGGCAGGGCGGGAACCGGGGAGCTGTTTTTT,CATEGRAGTGELFF
-,TRBD2,TRBV4-1,TRBJ2-1,TGCGCCAGCAGCCACCCGGGACTAAATTACAATGAGCAGTTCTTC,CASSHPGLNYNEQFF
-,-,TRBV4-1,TRBJ2-1,TGCGCCAGCAGCCAAGAAGCGTACGCCTACAATGAGCAGTTCTTC,CASSQEAYAYNEQFF
-,-,TRBV6-4,TRBJ1-6,TGTGCCAGCAGGCGAACCGCGGACAGCAATAATTCACCCCTCCACTTT,CASRRTADSNNSPLHF
-,-,TRBV11-3,TRBJ2-7,TGTGCCAGCAGCTTCGATGGAGGGGATTACGAGCAGTACTTC,CASSFDGGDYEQYF
-,TRBD1,TRBV7-9,TRBJ1-2,TGTGCCAGCAGCTTAGACAGGGGGTATGGCTACACCTTC,CASSLDRGYGYTF
-,-,TRBV5-1,TRBJ2-7,TGCGCCAGCAGCTCCCCTGGGGGGGCTCGAGAGCAGTACTTC,CASSSPGGAREQYF
-,TRBD2,TRBV11-1,TRBJ2-7,TGTGCCAGCAGCTTAGGGCGGGGGGCTTTCGCCGAGCAGTACTTC,CASSLGRGAFAEQYF
-,TRBD2,TRBV3-1/TRBV3-2,TRBJ2-1,TGTGCCAGCAGCGAGAGCGGGAGTTCCAATGAGCAGTTCTTC,CASSESGSSNEQFF
-,-,TRBV11-1,TRBJ2-5,TGTGCCAGCAGCTTTGGACAAGAGACCCAGTACTTC,CASSFGQETQYF
once,TRBD1,TRBV7-6,TRBJ2-2,TGTGCCAGCAGCTTAGTCAGGGGGCAAAACACCGGGGAGCTGTTTTTT,CASSLVRGQNTGELFF
-,TRBD1,TRBV3-1/TRBV3-2,TRBJ2-7,TGTGCCAGCAGCCTCCATTCGGGACAGGGGTATGAGGAGCAGTACTTC,CASSLHSGQGYEEQYF
few,-,TRBV18,TRBJ2-5,TGTGCCAGCTCAGGAGAGACCCAGTACTTC,CASSGETQYF
-,-,TRBV19,TRBJ2-6,TGTGCCAGTCGAACAGGGGCCAACGTCCTGACTTTC,CASRTGANVLTF
-,TRBD2,TRBV29-1,TRBJ2-1,TGCAGCGTTGGGGGACTAGCGGGATTTCGTGGCAATGAGCAGTTCTTC,CSVGGLAGFRGNEQFF
-,TRBD1,TRBV4-1,TRBJ2-7,TGCGCCAGCAGCCTAGGACAGGCTGGCGAGCAGTACTTC,CASSLGQAGEQYF
-,TRBD2,TRBV2,TRBJ2-7,TGTGCCAGCAAAGCATTAGCGGGCCTGTACGAGCAGTACTTC,CASKALAGLYEQYF
-,TRBD2,TRBV2,TRBJ2-1,TGTGCCAGCAGTGAATTTAGCGGGAGCAACAATGAGCAGTTCTTC,CASSEFSGSNNEQFF
-,-,TRBV7-2,TRBJ2-5,TGTGCCAGCAGCTTAAGGGCGGGACGCCAAGAGACCCAGTACTTC,CASSLRAGRQETQYF
-,TRBD1,TRBV10-3,TRBJ2-2,TGTGCCATCAGTACGGACAGGTCGAACACCGGGGAGCTGTTTTTT,CAISTDRSNTGELFF
-,TRBD2,TRBV24-1,TRBJ2-3,TGTGCCACCAGTGATTTGAGCGGGAGCCCAGATACGCAGTATTTT,CATSDLSGSPDTQYF
-,-,TRBV4-2,TRBJ1-4,TGTGCCAGCAGTTTCAGGGTTCGTGAGGAAAAACTGTTTTTT,CASSFRVREEKLFF
-,TRBD1,TRBV3-1/TRBV3-2,TRBJ1-4,TGTGCCAGCAGCCAAGATCGAAGGGGACAGGGCAGTGAAAAACTGTTTTTT,CASSQDRRGQGSEKLFF
-,-,TRBV5-6,TRBJ1-2,TGTGCCAGCAGCTTGGCCGGCAGGGTTAACTATGGCTACACCTTC,CASSLAGRVNYGYTF
-,TRBD2,TRBV12-5,TRBJ2-1,TGTGCTAGTGGTTCCCGTAGGACTAGCGTCAATGAGCAGTTCTTC,CASGSRRTSVNEQFF
-,-,TRBV10-3,TRBJ2-2,TGTGCCATCAGTGACCAGGGAAACACCGGGGAGCTGTTTTTT,CAISDQGNTGELFF
once,-,TRBV29-1,TRBJ1-1,TGCAGCGTCGATCAGGGGCACACTGAAGCTTTCTTT,CSVDQGHTEAFF
-,TRBD1,TRBV5-1,TRBJ1-2,TGCGCCAGCAGCTTGGTTCGGGACAGGTCCGGGGTTGGCTACACCTTC,CASSLVRDRSGVGYTF
-,-,TRBV27,TRBJ1-2,TGTGCCAGCAGTGCCGGGTCCGGCGACTATGGCTACACCTTC,CASSAGSGDYGYTF
-,-,TRBV10-3,TRBJ2-7,TGTGCCATCAGTGAGTCGCTCTCAACCACCTACGAGCAGTACTTC,CAISESLSTTYEQYF
-,-,TRBV7-9,TRBJ2-3,TGTGCCAGCAGTACGGGAAATACGCAGTATTTT,CASSTGNTQYF
-,-,TRBV10-3,TRBJ1-3,TGTGCCGTCTCCGGGGGCGAGCGCCACTCTGGAAACACCATATATTTT,CAVSGGERHSGNTIYF
-,-,TRBV3-1/TRBV3-2,TRBJ2-5,TGTGCCAGCAGCCAAGATCCGGCAGGGCAAGAGACCCAGTACTTC,CASSQDPAGQETQYF
-,TRBD1,TRBV7-2,TRBJ1-4,TGTGCCAGCAGCAGCCCGGGACAGGGCCCAAAACTGTTTTTT,CASSSPGQGPKLFF
-,-,TRBV19,TRBJ2-1,TGTGCCAGTAGCCGATTCTCCAGCTCCTACAATGAGCAGTTCTTC,CASSRFSSSYNEQFF
-,-,TRBV14,TRBJ2-1,TGTGCCAGCGGGGGGGCAAATGAGCAGTTCTTC,CASGGANEQFF
-,TRBD1,TRBV30,TRBJ2-5,TGTGCCTGGAGTGTAGGACAAGGGGGCGCGGAGACCCAGTACTTC,CAWSVGQGGAETQYF
-,TRBD1,TRBV27,TRBJ2-3,TGTGCCAGCAGTTTCGACAGGGGCCATACGCAGTATTTT,CASSFDRGHTQYF
-,TRBD2,TRBV7-8,TRBJ2-7,TGTGCCAGCAGCCCTCGACCCAGCGGGGGAACCTACGAGCAGTACTTC,CASSPRPSGGTYEQYF
-,TRBD1,TRBV7-8,TRBJ2-1,TGTGCCAGCAGCCACCGAGGACAGGGCGGTGAGCAGTTCTTC,CASSHRGQGGEQFF
-,-,TRBV9,TRBJ2-7,TGTGCCAGCAGCCCCCGTTCCAGTCCGCTCAACGAGCAGTACTTC,CASSPRSSPLNEQYF
-,-,TRBV15,TRBJ2-1,TGTGCCACCAGCAGAGGGGTTAGCGGTACCTACAATGAGCAGTTCTTC,CATSRGVSGTYNEQFF
once,TRBD1,TRBV18,TRBJ1-3,TGTGCCAGCTCACCGACAGGGAGGTCTGGAAACACCATATATTTT,CASSPTGRSGNTIYF
few,-,TRBV18,TRBJ1-1,TGTGCCAGCTCTCGAAGGATCACTGAAGCTTTCTTT,CASSRRITEAFF
-,TRBD1,TRBV5-1,TRBJ2-2,TGCGCCAGCAGCCGGGGACAGAGCACCGGGGAGCTGTTTTTT,CASSRGQSTGELFF
-,-,TRBV6-5,TRBJ2-7,TGTGCCAGCATAGGGACCATCAACTACGAGCAGTACTTC,CASIGTINYEQYF
-,-,TRBV11-3,TRBJ2-7,TGTGCCAGCAGCTGGGCCCGTAGCTCCTACGAGCAGTACTTC,CASSWARSSYEQYF
-,-,TRBV15,TRBJ2-1,TGTGCCACCAGCAGAGATGTACGTAGCTCCTACAATGAGCAGTTCTTC,CATSRDVRSSYNEQFF
-,-,TRBV12-3/TRBV12-4,TRBJ1-3,TGTGCCAGCAGTCCCGACCAGGGAGGCACCATATATTTT,CASSPDQGGTIYF
-,-,TRBV6-2/TRBV6-3,TRBJ2-7,TGTGCCAGCAGTAGTGCAGGGAGTGGCGAGCAGTACTTC,CASSSAGSGEQYF
once,-,TRBV28,TRBJ1-3,TGTGCCAGCGGTTCTCCAGGGCGCTCTGGAAACACCATATATTTT,CASGSPGRSGNTIYF
-,TRBD2,TRBV9,TRBJ2-1,TGTGCCAGCAGCGCTACTAGCGGGAGAACCAATGAGCAGTTCTTC,CASSATSGRTNEQFF
-,-,TRBV18,TRBJ1-1,TGTGCCAGCTCACCAGGCCAAGACACTGAAGCTTTCTTT,CASSPGQDTEAFF
-,-,TRBV7-9,TRBJ1-1,TGTGCCAGCAGCTCCCTTTGGCAGGGAAAAGCTTTCTTT,CASSSLWQGKAFF
-,-,TRBV19,TRBJ2-5,TGTGCCAGTAGTGTAGGGACCCTGGCCGAGACCCAGTACTTC,CASSVGTLAETQYF
-,-,TRBV6-5,TRBJ1-1,TGTGCCAGCAGTTACTCGACTAATCCGGGGACTGAAGCTTTCTTT,CASSYSTNPGTEAFF
once,TRBD1,TRBV9,TRBJ2-5,TGTGCCAGCAGCCCCCGACAGGGCCCGCCACAAGAGACCCAGTACTTC,CASSPRQGPPQETQYF
-,-,TRBV19,TRBJ2-7,TGTGCCAGTAGTATACGGTTGGGGGCCTACGAGCAGTACTTC,CASSIRLGAYEQYF